What follows are 8 T cell receptor beta chains derived from one specimen sequenced in a study of cytomegalovirus exposure and HLA in healthy donors. Researchers ran the PCR with 60 Vbeta and 13 Jbeta primers. The repertoire was sequenced with immunoSEQ multiplex PCR; TCRdb's copy has only in-frame clones and lacks some. Of over 100,000 clones in the sample, over 65% were seen once. Sequenced sample: PBMCs. These receptor sequences come from a female donor in good health and CMV-seronegative.

The chain has TRBV4-1 and TRBJ1-6; TRBD1 matches at 9 bases. Germline CDR1 MGHRA, CDR2 YSYEKL. The CDR3 extends over 17 amino acids. Unmatched junction bases numbered 10, after V lost 4 bases and J lost 6 bases. The DNA for the CDR3 is TGCGCCAGCAGCCGGATAACAGGGGGCTCGGGTAATTCACCCCTCCACTTT. This translates into CASSRITGGSGNSPLHF.

This clone was seen just once. The chain is built from TRBV29-1 and TRBJ1-2; 7 bases line up with TRBD1. V lost 4 bases and J lost 2; bases outside the gene matches: 13. Germline V CDR1 and CDR2: SQVTM, ANQGSEA. The CDR3 runs to 16 residues. In DNA, the CDR3 is TGCAGCGTTGCCCTGGAACAGGGGCGACGAAACTATGGCTACACCTTC. Residues: CSVALEQGRRNYGYTF.

The chain uses TRBV5-6 and TRBJ2-1; 11 positions agree with TRBD2. The CDR3 sequence is 16 residues long. Germline lookup yields CDR1 SGHDT and CDR2 YYEEEE. The trim removed 3 bases at V and 4 bases at J, leaving 6 bases unmatched. The CDR3 bases are TGTGCCAGCAGCTATCGAGGGACTAGCGGTTACAATGAGCAGTTCTTC. It is translated as CASSYRGTSGYNEQFF.

The rearrangement uses TRBV4-1 and TRBJ2-7; 9 nucleotides agree with TRBD2. Germline CDR1 MGHRA, CDR2 YSYEKL. V lost 1 base to trimming and J lost 4 bases; unmatched junction nucleotides: 5. The CDR3 covers 15 residues. The CDR3 region is CASSQGHAGGYEQYF. CDR3 nucleotides: TGCGCCAGCAGCCAAGGTCACGCGGGGGGGTACGAGCAGTACTTC.

The chain uses TRBV5-5 and TRBJ1-2, with D maybe TRBD1 (5 bases). Germline CDR1 SGHKS, CDR2 YYEKEE (reference sequence). Trimming took off 3 bases at V and 4 bases at J, with 10 bases between the two ends. The CDR3 has 13 residues. The CDR3 DNA reads TGTGCCAGCAGCTGGAGGGACCTCTATGGCTACACCTTC. Translated, it gives CASSWRDLYGYTF.

This sequence joins TRBV15 and TRBJ1-6, with a possible D match to TRBD1 (5 bases). The germline V and J ends were trimmed by 5 bases and 7 bases, with 15 bases remaining between them. This CDR3 contains 15 residues. Germline V CDR1 and CDR2: LNHNV, YYDKDF (reference sequence). In DNA, the CDR3 is TGTGCCACCAGCCTAGGGGTTTCTTTCAATTCACCCCTCCACTTT. Translation: CATSLGVSFNSPLHF.

As for this clone: At one end, the junction sequence differs from germline, possibly due to a read error. Here the CDR3 reads CASSPSNTGELLF. Written as DNA, the CDR3 is TGTGCCAGCAGTCCCTCTAACACCGGGGAGCTGCTTTTT. The V gene is TRBV25-1, the J gene TRBJ2-2; D might be TRBD2 (5 bases). Germline V gene sequence: CDR1 MGHDK, CDR2 SYGVNS. The CDR3 is 13 residues long.

The chain recombines TRBV10-3 with TRBJ2-2, with TRBD2 as a possible D gene (7 bases). In germline, CDR1 is ENHRY, CDR2 SYGVKD. CDR3 length equals 15 residues. Trimming pared 7 bases from V and 1 base from J, leaving 13 bases between. In DNA, the CDR3 is TGTGCCATCAACCTGGGGGGGCGGAACACCGGGGAGCTGTTTTTT. It codes for CAINLGGRNTGELFF.